These 4 T cell receptor beta chains came from one sample sequenced in a study of tumor-infiltrating lymphocytes in primary liver carcinoma. Researchers generated TCR beta cDNA from about 0.5 ug of total RNA, relying on a constant-region primer. ARM-PCR was slightly modified, and three nested multiplex PCR rounds with it gave rise to the TCR beta libraries. Rounds one and two of PCR, each of roughly 11 cycles, were primed with TRBV1-TRBV30 forward primers and a C-beta reverse primer. TCRdb independently ran MiXCR on the multiplex PCR reads; one entry per CDR3 protein. The profile shows roughly 70,000 distinct CDR3 sequences, about 71% of them singletons. Unsorted bulk tissue, about 19-30 mg of it, served as the source for co-extraction of RNA and DNA. Material: liver tumor tissue from sampling region 4. Regarding subset: tumor region T4, right-lateral pole. Receptor source: a man aged 40-55 years with primary liver carcinoma and hepatitis B virus infection.

This chain uses TRBV29-1 with TRBJ1-1; D gene uncertain. The CDR3 extends over 13 amino acids. Trimming took off 5 bases at V and 5 bases at J, with 15 bases between the two ends. The germline gives CDR1 SQVTM, CDR2 ANQGSEA. The CDR3 loop is CSVKPPGGTEAFF. The CDR3, as DNA: TGCAGCGTTAAACCACCCGGAGGGACTGAAGCTTTCTTT.

This clonotype was seen a handful of times. The J gene is TRBJ1-5, the V gene TRBV14; 7 bases agree with TRBD1. V lost 1 base to trimming and J lost 6 bases; unmatched junction nucleotides: 0. Germline assignment: CDR1 SGHDN and CDR2 FVKESK. This CDR3 is built from 13 residues. The CDR3 DNA reads TGTGCCAGCAGCCAAGGACAGGGTCAGCCCCAGCATTTT. It codes for CASSQGQGQPQHF.

Note on this clonotype: The CDR3 does not end in the conserved phenylalanine or tryptophan, so this is likely a read error. The chain has TRBV6-2 or TRBV6-3 and TRBJ2-1, with 9 bases aligning to TRBD1. The CDR3 loop spans 16 amino acids. Germline V gene sequence: CDR1 MNHEY, CDR2 SVGEGT. The V gene end was trimmed by 6 bases and the J gene end by 2 bases; junction bases not matched to a gene: 8. DNA of the CDR3: TGTGCCAGCAGCTCCCCGGGACAGGGTACCTACAATGAGCAGTTCCTC. It codes for CASSSPGQGTYNEQFL.

The genes are TRBV12-3 or TRBV12-4 and TRBJ2-5, with D perhaps given as TRBD1 or TRBD2 (6 bases each). V lost 10 bases, J lost 5 bases, and 23 bases lay in between. The CDR3 totals 15 residues. The DNA for the CDR3 is TGTGCCACCGCACAAGTGGTAGGGGGGCTTGAGACCCAGTACTTC. Protein: CATAQVVGGLETQYF.